The present TCR beta chain was sequenced within a study of identical twins. Each CDR3 protein gets one entry after TCRdb re-called the 5' RACE reads with MiXCR. The top ten hold roughly 12% of the sample, which has under 450,000 distinct CDR3 sequences, about 18% seen once. As concerns this clonotype: Antigen specificity is unknown.

Study outcomes and limitations: Out-of-frame beta chain sequences displayed weaker excess sharing between twins. Shared out-of-frame alpha sequences (those common to twins) showed excess low generation probability. Models, which agreed with sharing between unrelated individuals, nonetheless underestimated the out-of-frame TCR alpha sharing seen in monozygotic twins. Fewer insertions were carried by abundant cord blood beta clonotypes, but none was seen in memory repertoires.

Material for sequencing was naive T cells sorted from blood. This clonotype was sampled from a man aged 50 to 60 in good health.

Here the CDR3 reads CAISESGANEQYF. The DNA for the CDR3 is TGTGCCATCAGTGAGTCGGGGGCGAACGAGCAGTACTTC. The rearrangement uses TRBV10-3 and TRBJ2-7; a weak D match, TRBD1 (6 bases). Trimming stripped 0 bases from V and 5 bases from J, with 8 bases between. The germline V gene encodes CDR1 ENHRY and CDR2 SYGVKD. The CDR3 has 13 residues.